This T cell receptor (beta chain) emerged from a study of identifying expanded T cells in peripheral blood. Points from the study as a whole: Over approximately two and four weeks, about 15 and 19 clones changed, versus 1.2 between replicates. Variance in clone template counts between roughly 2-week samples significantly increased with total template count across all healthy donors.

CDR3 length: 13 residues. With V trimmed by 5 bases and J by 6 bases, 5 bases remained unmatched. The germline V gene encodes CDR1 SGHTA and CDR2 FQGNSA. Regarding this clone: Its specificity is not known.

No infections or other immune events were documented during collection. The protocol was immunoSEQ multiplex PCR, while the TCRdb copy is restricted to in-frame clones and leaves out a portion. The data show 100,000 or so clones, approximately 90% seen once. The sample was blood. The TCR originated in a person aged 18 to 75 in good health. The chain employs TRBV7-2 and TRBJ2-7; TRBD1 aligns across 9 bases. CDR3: CASSGGQGLEQYF. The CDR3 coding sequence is TGTGCCAGCAGCGGGGGACAGGGCCTCGAGCAGTACTTC.